What follows describes a single T cell receptor (beta chain). The data were obtained in a study of technical replicates of blood from a few donors. Sequencing was performed with immunoSEQ multiplex PCR; in TCRdb, only in-frame clones are kept and a portion is missing. This sample carries tens of thousands of clones, 90% to 95% of them seen once, and the ten largest clones take more than 0.2%. This CDR3 region has 14 residues. V gave up 4 bases and J gave up 0 bases, with 13 bases separating them. Germline assignment: CDR1 SQVTM and CDR2 ANQGSEA. This sequence joins TRBV29-1 and TRBJ2-7, with a tentative D call TRBD1 (5 bases). Sequenced sample: T cells isolated from PBMCs. The sequence derives from a human donor in good health. The CDR3 loop is CSVGVIGASYEQYF. The CDR3 DNA reads as TGCAGCGTTGGTGTCATAGGGGCCTCCTACGAGCAGTACTTC.